Below, 15 T cell receptor beta chains from the same sample are listed, as sequenced in a study of blood T cell repertoires in COVID-19. Clones were read by immunoSEQ multiplex PCR, and TCRdb kept only the in-frame ones, dropping some. The data hold fewer than 250,000 clones, with 75% to 90% observed a single time. Specimen: PBMCs or T cells enriched from blood (not recorded which). The receptors were gathered from a man aged 50 to 60 who had been exposed to COVID-19.

In this sample, this clone turned up a few times. This chain joins TRBV7-9 and TRBJ2-7; D may be TRBD2 (6 bases). Per the germline V gene, CDR1 is SEHNR and CDR2 is FQNEAQ (reference sequence). Trimming shortened V by 4 bases and J by 4 bases, and 17 bases separated the two germline ends. The CDR3 contains 15 residues. CDR3 nucleotide sequence: TGTGCCAGCAGCTCCCCCTCGACGGGGGTGTACGAGCAGTACTTC. It codes for CASSSPSTGVYEQYF.

This chain joins TRBV5-4 and TRBJ2-5, with 14 nucleotides matching TRBD2. CDR1 and CDR2 (germline): SGHNT, YYREEE (reference sequence). With V trimmed by 2 bases and J by 5 bases, 2 bases remained unmatched. The CDR3 totals 15 residues. CDR3 coding DNA: TGTGCCAGCAGCTTCCGGACTAGCGGGAGGGAGACCCAGTACTTC. Amino acid sequence: CASSFRTSGRETQYF.

V is TRBV29-1 and J is TRBJ1-1; TRBD1 matches 7 bases. Germline assignment: CDR1 SQVTM and CDR2 ANQGSEA. There are 13 residues in the CDR3. Germline trimming cut 8 bases from V and 1 base from J; bases unmatched to any gene: 7. The chain's CDR3 is CSPQTGPNTEAFF. The CDR3, as DNA: TGCAGCCCTCAGACAGGGCCGAACACTGAAGCTTTCTTT.

This clone has a single count. The V call is TRBV2, the J call TRBJ1-4; TRBD1 is a possible D gene (6 bases). With 7 bases removed from V and 6 bases from J, the gap between germline ends came to 15 bases. Germline V CDR1 and CDR2: SNHLY, FYNNEI. The CDR3 runs to 14 residues. CDR3 nucleotide sequence: TGTGCCAGCACTCGACAGGCCCGGGATGAAAAACTGTTTTTT. Amino acid sequence: CASTRQARDEKLFF.

The genes are TRBV5-4 and TRBJ1-2; D gene ambiguous. Trimming removed 2 bases at V and 5 bases at J, with 13 bases between. The CDR3 sequence is 14 residues long. CDR1 is SGHNT and CDR2 is YYREEE in the germline V gene (reference sequence). The CDR3 loop reads CASSLNFPGYGYTF. CDR3 coding DNA: TGTGCCAGCAGCTTAAACTTTCCGGGGTATGGCTACACCTTC.

The chain recombines TRBV5-1 with TRBJ1-6; TRBD1 might be the D (6 bases). Germline V lookup: CDR1 SGHRS, CDR2 YFSETQ. The CDR3 covers 15 residues. Trimming left V 4 bases short and J 10 bases short, with 18 bases between. CDR3 DNA: TGCGCCAGCAGCCTGGAAACAGGGAAAGGGTCACCCCTCCACTTT. Residues: CASSLETGKGSPLHF.

The chain recombines TRBV2 with TRBJ2-7; D might be TRBD2 (6 bases). CDR3 length equals 13 residues. Trimming removed 5 bases at V and 4 bases at J, with 12 bases between. Germline CDR1 and CDR2: SNHLY and FYNNEI. CDR3 DNA: TGTGCCAGCAGTTGGCGGGGACCTTACGAGCAGTACGTC. It yields the protein CASSWRGPYEQYV.

The chain has TRBV6-5 and TRBJ2-7; D not resolved. This CDR3 contains 13 residues. V lost 6 bases and J 2 bases, leaving 11 bases between the germline ends. In germline, CDR1 is MNHEY, CDR2 SVGAGI. The CDR3 coding sequence is TGTGCCAGCAGCCCCCGGGTAGCCTACGAGCAGTACTTC. Translated, it gives CASSPRVAYEQYF.

The chain joins TRBV19 to TRBJ1-1, with 7 bases lining up with TRBD1. Germline trimming cut 0 bases from V and 3 bases from J; bases unmatched to any gene: 4. The CDR3 is 15 residues long. CDR1 LNHDA and CDR2 SQIVND come from the germline V gene (reference sequence). In DNA, the CDR3 is TGTGCCAGTAGTATAGAAGGCAGGGGGTACACTGAAGCTTTCTTT. Its protein is CASSIEGRGYTEAFF. The full variable domain, rest sourced from reference TRBV19 and TRBJ1-1, is DGGITQSPKYLFRKEGQNVTLSCEQNLNHDAMYWYRQDPGQGLRLIYYSQIVNDFQKGDIAEGYSVSREKKESFPLTVTSAQKNPTAFYLCASSIEGRGYTEAFFGQGTRLTVV.

The V and J genes are TRBV29-1 and TRBJ2-1; 9 bases map to TRBD1. Looked up from germline, CDR1 is SQVTM and CDR2 is ANQGSEA. The CDR3 totals 14 residues. The V segment lost 7 bases and the J segment 4 bases; nucleotides outside the gene matches: 8. The CDR3 protein is CSARRDRVYNEQFF. CDR3 nucleotides: TGCAGCGCCCGACGGGACAGGGTTTACAATGAGCAGTTCTTC.

This clone was seen once. The rearrangement links TRBV29-1 to TRBJ2-3, with 11 bases identical to TRBD2. This CDR3 has 15 amino acids. Germline assignment: CDR1 SQVTM and CDR2 ANQGSEA. Trimming at V came to 4 bases and at J to 4 bases, leaving 7 bases not matched to a gene. CDR3 sequence: CSVAVLAGVSDTQYF. For the CDR3, the DNA is TGCAGCGTTGCGGTACTAGCGGGAGTATCAGATACGCAGTATTTT.

This chain connects TRBV28 to TRBJ2-2, with D possibly matching TRBD2 (5 bases). This CDR3 comprises 13 residues. Between the trimmed V and J ends, which lost 3 bases and 5 bases, there was a span of 7 bases. Germline values: CDR1 MDHEN, CDR2 SYDVKM. The chain's CDR3 is CASSFGGTGELFF. CDR3 nucleotide sequence: TGTGCCAGCAGTTTCGGCGGGACCGGGGAGCTGTTTTTT.

V is TRBV5-1 and J is TRBJ2-1, with a tentative D call TRBD1 (5 bases). The CDR3 contains 12 residues. Trimming removed 5 bases at V and 7 bases at J, with 10 bases between. Germline loops: CDR1 SGHRS, CDR2 YFSETQ. Here the CDR3 reads CASSGAGNEQFF. The DNA of the CDR3 is TGCGCCAGCAGTGGGGCAGGTAATGAGCAGTTCTTC. The whole variable domain, filled in from reference TRBV5-1 and TRBJ2-1, reads KAGVTQTPRYLIKTRGQQVTLSCSPISGHRSVSWYQQTPGQGLQFLFEYFSETQRNKGNFPGRFSGRQFSNSRSEMNVSTLELGDSALYLCASSGAGNEQFFGPGTRLTVL.

The genes are TRBV5-1 and TRBJ1-1, with no clear D. The V end was cut by 1 base, the J end by 5 bases, with 15 bases between. Germline V gene lookup returns CDR1 SGHRS and CDR2 YFSETQ. This CDR3 spans 15 amino acids. The CDR3 coding sequence is TGCGCCAGCAGCTTGTGGTATCTGGAGGAGACTGAAGCTTTCTTT. This translates into CASSLWYLEETEAFF.

V is TRBV11-2 and J is TRBJ2-1, with a tentative D call TRBD2 (7 bases). CDR1 and CDR2 (germline): SGHAT, FQNNGV. The CDR3 spans 16 residues. V dropped 6 bases and J dropped 5 bases, with 20 bases sitting between them. The CDR3 reads CASRTLRGPRHNEQFF. The CDR3 DNA is TGTGCCAGCAGAACCCTGCGGGGGCCCCGCCACAATGAGCAGTTCTTC. The whole variable domain, remainder taken from reference TRBV11-2 and TRBJ2-1, is EAGVAQSPRYKIIEKRQSVAFWCNPISGHATLYWYQQILGQGPKLLIQFQNNGVVDDSQLPKDRFSAERLKGVDSTLKIQPAKLEDSAVYLCASRTLRGPRHNEQFFGPGTRLTVL.